These 25 T cell receptor beta chains originate from one sample sequenced in a study of cytotoxic CD8 clonotypes in ibrutinib-treated CLL. Generated by immunoSEQ multiplex PCR, the TCRdb table keeps only in-frame clones and is missing some. The table includes over 140,000 clones, approximately 80% detected once. Sequenced material: PBMCs, taken after 36 months of ibrutinib treatment. These receptors originate from a human donor with chronic lymphocytic leukemia.

In this sample, this clone turned up a few times. The chain links TRBV19 to TRBJ1-2; D is undetermined. Per germline, CDR1 LNHDA and CDR2 SQIVND (reference sequence). Trimming removed 3 bases at V and 2 bases at J, with 16 bases between. The CDR3 spans 16 residues. DNA of the CDR3: TGTGCCAGTAGTATCACCCGGACGGGCGAAAACTATGGCTACACCTTC. Translated: CASSITRTGENYGYTF.

V and J are TRBV5-5 and TRBJ2-7, with D perhaps matching TRBD1 (5 bases). The CDR3 contains 15 residues. Germline values: CDR1 SGHKS, CDR2 YYEKEE (reference sequence). Trimming left V 4 bases short and J 4 bases short, with 18 bases between. CDR3 amino acids: CASSTGHLRTYEQYF. DNA of the CDR3: TGTGCCAGCAGCACTGGACACTTGCGCACGTACGAGCAGTACTTC.

The table lists this clone with a count of one. V usage is TRBV6-5 and J usage is TRBJ2-2; D not certain. CDR1 and CDR2 from the germline V gene are MNHEY and SVGAGI. This CDR3 spans 13 amino acids. Trimming took 5 bases from V and 4 from J, leaving 8 bases between them. The CDR3 sequence is CASSHSFTGELFF. In DNA, the CDR3 is TGTGCCAGCAGTCATAGCTTCACCGGGGAGCTGTTTTTT.

The chain combines TRBV9 with TRBJ2-5; TRBD2 might be the D (6 bases). The germline CDR1 and CDR2 sequences are SGDLS and YYNGEE. V lost 3 bases, J lost 5 bases, and 17 bases lay in between. CDR3 length equals 15 residues. CDR3 loop: CASSASTSRSETQYF. The CDR3 DNA reads as TGTGCCAGCAGCGCTTCTACTAGCAGGTCGGAGACCCAGTACTTC. Variable domain in full (rest from reference TRBV9 and TRBJ2-5): DSGVTQTPKHLITATGQRVTLRCSPRSGDLSVYWYQQSLDQGLQFLIQYYNGEERAKGNILERFSAQQFPDLHSELNLSSLELGDSALYFCASSASTSRSETQYFGPGTRLLVL.

The chain carries TRBV5-4 and TRBJ1-2; D uncertain. CDR1 is SGHNT, CDR2 YYREEE, per germline (reference sequence). The CDR3 is 13 amino acids. V was shortened by 1 base and J by 2 bases, with 6 bases between the two germline ends. The CDR3 bases are TGTGCCAGCAGCTTGCCGGGCAACTATGGCTACACCTTC. Its translation: CASSLPGNYGYTF.

The genes are TRBV11-1 and TRBJ2-1, with D hard to call. The germline gives CDR1 SGHAT, CDR2 FQDESV (reference sequence). The CDR3 is 11 residues long. V lost 2 bases and J lost 6, with 2 bases in between. CDR3 bases: TGTGCCAGCAGCTTAACCAATGAGCAGTTCTTC. It codes for CASSLTNEQFF.

V gene TRBV2 combines with J gene TRBJ2-2, with TRBD1 as a possible D gene (5 bases). This CDR3 has 15 residues. Germline V lookup: CDR1 SNHLY, CDR2 FYNNEI. V was trimmed by 1 base and J by 7 bases, leaving 13 bases between them. CDR3 sequence reads: CASSEGVQGSGELFF. Written as DNA, the CDR3 is TGTGCCAGCAGTGAAGGGGTCCAGGGAAGCGGGGAGCTGTTTTTT. The complete variable domain, with remaining parts taken from reference TRBV2 and TRBJ2-2, reads EPEVTQTPSHQVTQMGQEVILRCVPISNHLYFYWYRQILGQKVEFLVSFYNNEISEKSEIFDDQFSVERPDGSNFTLKIRSTKLEDSAMYFCASSEGVQGSGELFFGEGSRLTVL.

This chain joins TRBV11-3 and TRBJ2-1; unclear D gene. Germline CDR1 and CDR2: SGHNT and YENEEA. The CDR3 sequence is 11 residues long. V was cut by 6 bases and J by 8 bases, with 8 bases left in between. This CDR3 reads CASRALDEQFF. In DNA, the CDR3 is TGTGCCAGCAGAGCTCTGGATGAGCAGTTCTTC.

The rearrangement joins TRBV29-1 to TRBJ1-2, with D possibly matching TRBD1 (5 bases). Germline V gives CDR1 SQVTM, CDR2 ANQGSEA. The V and J ends lost 4 bases and 8 bases respectively, with 14 bases between them. The length of the CDR3 is 12 residues. The CDR3 here is CSVVLAGRGYTF. The CDR3 bases are TGCAGCGTTGTCCTTGCGGGGCGAGGCTACACCTTC.

This chain connects TRBV6-5 to TRBJ1-3, with D uncertain. Germline-derived CDR1 and CDR2 are MNHEY and SVGAGI. The CDR3 sequence is 12 residues long. Between the trimmed V and J ends, which lost 7 bases and 2 bases, there was a span of 6 bases. CDR3 in amino acids: CASNAPGNTIYF. The CDR3 bases are TGTGCCAGCAACGCCCCTGGAAACACCATATATTTT.

This chain links TRBV10-1 with TRBJ2-2, with D perhaps matching TRBD1 (6 bases). V lost 3 bases and J 5 bases, leaving 10 bases between the germline ends. CDR1 is WNHNN, CDR2 SYGVQD, per germline (reference sequence). The CDR3 extends over 14 amino acids. CDR3 sequence: CASSERRGTGELFF. CDR3 bases: TGCGCCAGCAGTGAACGCAGGGGTACCGGGGAGCTGTTTTTT.

In this sample, this clone turned up a few times. The chain has TRBV27 and TRBJ1-4, with D uncertain. Trimming took 7 bases from V and 4 from J, leaving 10 bases between them. CDR3 length equals 13 residues. Per germline, CDR1 MNHEY and CDR2 SMNVEV (reference sequence). Here the CDR3 DNA reads TGTGCCAGCATGGCAGGATATAATGAAAAACTGTTTTTT. Amino acid sequence: CASMAGYNEKLFF. The full variable domain, rest sourced from reference TRBV27 and TRBJ1-4, is EAQVTQNPRYLITVTGKKLTVTCSQNMNHEYMSWYRQDPGLGLRQIYYSMNVEVTDKGDVPEGYKVSRKEKRNFPLILESPSPNQTSLYFCASMAGYNEKLFFGSGTQLSVL.

The chain employs TRBV6-6 and TRBJ1-4; TRBD1 matches at 8 bases. The V gene end was trimmed by 2 bases and the J gene end by 7 bases; junction bases not matched to a gene: 3. The CDR3 loop spans 14 amino acids. CDR1 MNHNY and CDR2 SVGAGI come from the germline V gene (reference sequence). This CDR3 reads CASSYPGTGEKLFF. For the CDR3, the DNA is TGTGCCAGCAGTTACCCGGGGACAGGTGAAAAACTGTTTTTT.

CDR3 amino acids: CASSYTGAGNQPQHF. The CDR3 nucleotides are TGTGCCAGCAGTTATACAGGGGCCGGCAATCAGCCCCAGCATTTT. The chain couples TRBV27 to TRBJ1-5; 7 bases align to TRBD1. The germline CDR1 and CDR2 sequences are MNHEY and SMNVEV (reference sequence). This CDR3 has 15 amino acids. With V trimmed by 4 bases and J by 2 bases, 5 bases remained unmatched.

The chain uses TRBV11-3 and TRBJ2-2; D unresolved. V lost 5 bases to trimming and J lost 4 bases, with 8 bases between them. Germline V gives CDR1 SGHNT, CDR2 YENEEA. The CDR3 sequence is 13 residues long. CDR3 region: CASSLDLTGELFF. The CDR3, as DNA: TGTGCCAGCAGCCTCGACCTCACCGGGGAGCTGTTTTTT. Full variable domain (missing parts from reference TRBV11-3 and TRBJ2-2): EAGVVQSPRYKIIEKKQPVAFWCNPISGHNTLYWYLQNLGQGPELLIRYENEEAVDDSQLPKDRFSAERLKGVDSTLKIQPAELGDSAVYLCASSLDLTGELFFGEGSRLTVL.

This clone was found a few times. The genes are TRBV10-1 and TRBJ2-6; D call uncertain. V lost 5 bases and J 2 bases, leaving 7 bases between the germline ends. Germline V gene sequence: CDR1 WNHNN, CDR2 SYGVQD (reference sequence). The CDR3 is 14 amino acids. The CDR3 bases are TGCGCCAGCAGTTGGGGTCCTGGGGCCAACGTCCTGACTTTC. Translation: CASSWGPGANVLTF.

The chain uses TRBV7-9 and TRBJ2-3, with no clear D. V was shortened by 5 bases and J by 7 bases, with 7 bases between the two germline ends. Germline CDR1 SEHNR, CDR2 FQNEAQ (reference sequence). The CDR3 covers 11 residues. The CDR3 bases are TGTGCCAGCAGCCCGGAGTATACGCAGTATTTT. The encoded protein is CASSPEYTQYF.

The chain links TRBV19 to TRBJ2-7, with D unresolved. The CDR3 is 17 residues long. V shed 3 bases and J shed 0 bases, with 18 bases lying between them. CDR1 LNHDA and CDR2 SQIVND come from the germline V gene (reference sequence). Here the CDR3 DNA reads TGTGCCAGTAGTATGTCACACACTAAAGCGAGCTCCTACGAGCAGTACTTC. Protein product: CASSMSHTKASSYEQYF.

The V call is TRBV27, the J call TRBJ1-2; D unresolved. Trimming took off 2 bases at V and 1 base at J, with 5 bases between the two ends. The germline CDR1 and CDR2 sequences are MNHEY and SMNVEV (reference sequence). The CDR3 sequence is 13 residues long. For the CDR3, the DNA is TGTGCCAGCAGTTTAGGGGTTAACTATGGCTACACCTTC. It encodes CASSLGVNYGYTF.

The chain recombines TRBV30 with TRBJ2-5; 8 nucleotides agree with TRBD2. Trimming took 6 bases from V and 1 from J; bases not matched to a gene: 13. This CDR3 has 16 residues. The germline V gene encodes CDR1 GTSNPN and CDR2 SVGIG (reference sequence). CDR3 coding DNA: TGTGCCTGTCAATACGGTAGCGGGGAACTCCAAGAGACCCAGTACTTC. Its protein product is CACQYGSGELQETQYF.

This clone came up a few times. The chain recombines TRBV11-2 with TRBJ2-3; D might be TRBD2 (6 bases). The CDR3 has 16 amino acids. Germline lookup yields CDR1 SGHAT and CDR2 FQNNGV. Trimming left V 5 bases short and J 2 bases short, with 17 bases between. The CDR3 sequence: CASSVMGGTATDTQYF. CDR3 nucleotides: TGTGCCAGCAGCGTGATGGGGGGTACGGCCACAGATACGCAGTATTTT.

The chain employs TRBV6-5 and TRBJ1-5; no definite D call. V gave up 5 bases and J gave up 6 bases, with 8 bases separating them. CDR1 MNHEY and CDR2 SVGAGI come from the germline V gene. The CDR3 totals 12 residues. As DNA, the CDR3 is TGTGCCAGCAGTCCGGGTGCTCAGCCCCAGCATTTT. Its protein product is CASSPGAQPQHF.

V gene TRBV29-1 combines with J gene TRBJ2-5; possible D gene TRBD1, 6 bases. Germline CDR1 SQVTM, CDR2 ANQGSEA. The CDR3 loop spans 11 amino acids. With 5 bases removed from V and 7 bases from J, the gap between germline ends came to 11 bases. The CDR3 region has the DNA TGCAGCGTTTGGGGGCAGGGGACCCAGTACTTC. It specifies CSVWGQGTQYF.

The chain is built from TRBV27 and TRBJ1-2; TRBD1 might be the D (6 bases). Germline V lookup: CDR1 MNHEY, CDR2 SMNVEV (reference sequence). CDR3 size: 15 residues. With 6 bases removed from V and 2 bases from J, the gap between germline ends came to 16 bases. The CDR3 DNA follows: TGTGCCAGCAGCAGAGAGGCGGGACACAACTATGGCTACACCTTC. The encoded protein is CASSREAGHNYGYTF.

This rearrangement joins TRBV18 to TRBJ2-7, with D tentatively TRBD1 (6 bases). CDR3 length: 15 residues. Trimming took off 3 bases at V and 5 bases at J, with 17 bases between the two ends. CDR1 is KGHSH and CDR2 is LQKENI in the germline V gene. The CDR3 sequence is CASSPRDKSPNEQYF. DNA for the CDR3: TGTGCCAGCTCACCCCGGGACAAGTCTCCCAACGAGCAGTACTTC.